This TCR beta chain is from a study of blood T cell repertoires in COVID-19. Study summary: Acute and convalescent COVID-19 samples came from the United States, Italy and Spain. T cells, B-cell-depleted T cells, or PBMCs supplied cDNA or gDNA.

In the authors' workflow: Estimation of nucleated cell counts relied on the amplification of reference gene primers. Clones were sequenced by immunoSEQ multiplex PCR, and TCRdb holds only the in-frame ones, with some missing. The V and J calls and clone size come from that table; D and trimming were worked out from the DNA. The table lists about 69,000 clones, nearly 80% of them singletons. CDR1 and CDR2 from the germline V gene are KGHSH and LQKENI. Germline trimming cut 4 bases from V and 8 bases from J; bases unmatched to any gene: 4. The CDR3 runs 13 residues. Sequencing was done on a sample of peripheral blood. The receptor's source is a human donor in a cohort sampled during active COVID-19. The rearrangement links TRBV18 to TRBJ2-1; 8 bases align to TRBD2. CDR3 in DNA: TGTGCCAGCTCACTAGCGGGAATTGATGAGCAGTTCTTC. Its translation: CASSLAGIDEQFF.